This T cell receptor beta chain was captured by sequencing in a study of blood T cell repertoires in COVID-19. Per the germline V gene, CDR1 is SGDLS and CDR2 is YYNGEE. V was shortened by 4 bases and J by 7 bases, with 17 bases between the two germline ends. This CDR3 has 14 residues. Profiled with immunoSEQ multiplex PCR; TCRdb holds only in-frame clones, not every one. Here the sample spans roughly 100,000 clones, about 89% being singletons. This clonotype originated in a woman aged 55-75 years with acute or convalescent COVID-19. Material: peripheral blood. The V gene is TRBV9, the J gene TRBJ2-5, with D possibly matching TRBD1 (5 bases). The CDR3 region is CASSPDTRIGTQYF. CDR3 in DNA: TGTGCCAGCAGCCCGGACACCCGCATAGGGACCCAGTACTTC.